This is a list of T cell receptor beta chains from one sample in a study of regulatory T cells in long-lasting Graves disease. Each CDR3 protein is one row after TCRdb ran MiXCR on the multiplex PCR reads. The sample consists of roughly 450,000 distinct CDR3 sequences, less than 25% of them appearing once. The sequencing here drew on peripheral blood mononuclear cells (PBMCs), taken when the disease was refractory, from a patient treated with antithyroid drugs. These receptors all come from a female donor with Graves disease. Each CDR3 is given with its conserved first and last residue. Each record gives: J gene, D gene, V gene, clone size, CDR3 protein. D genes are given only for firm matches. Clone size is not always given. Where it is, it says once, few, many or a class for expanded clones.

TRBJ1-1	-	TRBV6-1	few	CASSQYREHEAFF
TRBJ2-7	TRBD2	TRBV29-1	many	CSVEAGGVDEQYF
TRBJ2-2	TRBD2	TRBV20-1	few	CSARTGGQLNTGELFF
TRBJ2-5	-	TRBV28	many	CASRDFARETQYF
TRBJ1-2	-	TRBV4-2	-	CASSQSSGTNYGYTF
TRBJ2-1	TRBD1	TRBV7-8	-	CASSSPTGVNEQFF
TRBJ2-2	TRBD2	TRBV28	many	CASSSYTGTSGRAGGELFF
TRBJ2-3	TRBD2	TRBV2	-	CASSERGGPVSYTDTQYF
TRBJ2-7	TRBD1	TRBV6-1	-	CASSSTTGAHYEQYF
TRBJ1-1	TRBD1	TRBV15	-	CATSHRDRGFTEAFF
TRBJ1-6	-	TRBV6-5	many	CASSYRRSPLHF
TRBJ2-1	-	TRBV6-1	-	CASITFRPIEQFF
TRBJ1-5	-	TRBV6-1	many	CASSVGGGYRNQPQHF
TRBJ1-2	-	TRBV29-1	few	CSVVEGSLDYTF
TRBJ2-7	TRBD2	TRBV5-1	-	CASSLVGTSVTDRQYF
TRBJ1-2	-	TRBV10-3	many	CAISHNGQRMTF
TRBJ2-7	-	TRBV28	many	CASSLLDRYEQYF
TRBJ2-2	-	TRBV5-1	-	CASSLSLGSTGELFF
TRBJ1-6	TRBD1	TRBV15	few	CATSEQGAGNSPLHF
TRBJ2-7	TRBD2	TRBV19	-	CASSIMWGKTGTSGSSYEQYF
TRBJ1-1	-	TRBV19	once	CASSISADFEAFF
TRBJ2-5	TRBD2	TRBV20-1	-	CSASGAGGPETQYF
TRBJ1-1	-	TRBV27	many	CASSSQLVQVSEAFF
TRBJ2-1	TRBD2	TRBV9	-	CASSVASGSGAEDNEQFF
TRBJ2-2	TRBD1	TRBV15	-	CATSIQGITGELFF
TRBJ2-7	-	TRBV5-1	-	CASSLGRPRDEQYF
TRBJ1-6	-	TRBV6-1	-	CASSILRGGDSPLHF
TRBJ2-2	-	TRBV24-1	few	CATSSTRANTGELFF
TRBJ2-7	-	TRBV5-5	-	CASSLWGAGYEQYF
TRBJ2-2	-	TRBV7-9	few	CASSFGENRNTGELFF
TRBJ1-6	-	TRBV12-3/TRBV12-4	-	CASGGTTGLTPSASLHF
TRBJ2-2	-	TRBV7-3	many	CASSQQNTGELFF
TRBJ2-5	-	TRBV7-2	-	CASNSPGRETQYF
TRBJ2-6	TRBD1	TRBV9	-	CASSAVPRQGSSGANVLTF
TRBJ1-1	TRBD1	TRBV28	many	CASSRTGGVTEAFF
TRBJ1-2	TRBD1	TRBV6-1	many	CASSVDRGYGYTF
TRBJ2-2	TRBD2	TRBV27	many	CASSPKTSVGELFF
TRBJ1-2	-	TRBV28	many	CASRRSSNYGYTF
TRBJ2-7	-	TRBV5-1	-	CASSSTPGLSEQYF
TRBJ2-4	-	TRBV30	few	CAWSVLENQYF
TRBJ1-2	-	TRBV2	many	CASSEGARGTYGYTF
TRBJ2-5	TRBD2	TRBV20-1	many	CSAREGVASGRFETQYF
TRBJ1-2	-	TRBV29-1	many	CSSRDPGYGYTF
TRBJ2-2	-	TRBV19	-	CASSPRATGELFF
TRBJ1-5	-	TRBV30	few	CAWGDGAGQPQHF
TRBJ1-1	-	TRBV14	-	CASSQDRWLSDTEAFF
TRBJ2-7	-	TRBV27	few	CASSYKGAYEQYF
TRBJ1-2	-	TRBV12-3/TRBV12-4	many	CASSRSGWGYTF
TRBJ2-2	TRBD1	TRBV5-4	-	CASSLLGQPNTGELFF
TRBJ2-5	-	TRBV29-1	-	CSVSAGTQETQYF
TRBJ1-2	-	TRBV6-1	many	CASSPRESYGYTF
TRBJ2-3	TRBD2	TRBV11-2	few	CASSLGASGSRYF
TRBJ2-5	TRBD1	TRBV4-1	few	CASSQGDREETQYF
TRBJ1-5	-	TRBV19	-	CASSIGRPNSNQPQHF
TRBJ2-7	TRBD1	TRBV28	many	CASRGAGTGVYEQYF